This T cell receptor (beta chain) was identified during a study of OX40 agonist ivuxolimab in advanced cancers. Study-level background: Enrollees could have had prior anti-PD-1, anti-PD-L1 or anti-CTLA-4 therapy, which under 50% had received.

General study points: Expanded clones were, on average, more numerous among CD8+ T cells than CD4+. The investigators did not determine what antigen specificity the expanded peripheral T cells had. Partly responding patients at 0.1-3.0 mg/kg showed some of the smallest clonal expansion.

This clone was counted a single time. As yet, its antigen is unknown. Produced via immunoSEQ multiplex PCR; TCRdb's table is partial and in-frame only. The profile shows tens of thousands of clones, 86% of them singletons. The CDR3 consists of 15 residues. V lost 6 bases and J lost 3; bases outside the gene matches: 9. Germline CDR1 is MNHNS and CDR2 is SASEGT. The source was CD4+ or CD8+ T cells sorted from blood, collected in a trial of the OX40 agonist ivuxolimab. The chain links TRBV6-1 to TRBJ2-3; 7 nucleotides match TRBD1. The origin of this receptor is an adult with an advanced solid tumor such as melanoma, head and neck, liver or kidney cancer. The chain's CDR3 is CASRLGTDGTDTQYF. The CDR3 DNA reads as TGTGCCAGCAGGCTAGGGACAGACGGTACAGATACGCAGTATTTT.